Following are 24 T cell receptor beta chains from one sample sequenced in a study of cytomegalovirus exposure and HLA in healthy donors. Method: immunoSEQ multiplex PCR; TCRdb's copy keeps in-frame clones and lacks some. The repertoire includes 150,000 to 170,000 clones, approximately 86% of them detected once, and 20% to 25% sits in the top ten. Sequenced input: PBMCs. The source of these receptors is a young man in good health and CMV-seropositive.

The CDR3 spells CASSPTGGTGELFF. The CDR3 region has the DNA TGTGCCAGCAGCCCCACAGGGGGAACCGGGGAGCTGTTTTTT. This chain uses TRBV6-4 with TRBJ2-2, with 8 bases aligning to TRBD1. This CDR3 region has 14 residues. The germline CDR1 and CDR2 sequences are MRHNA and SNTAGT. Unmatched junction bases numbered 5, after V lost 6 bases and J lost 5 bases.

V and J are TRBV7-2 and TRBJ1-3, with a tentative D call TRBD1 (5 bases). Trimming removed 0 bases at V and 4 bases at J, with 7 bases between. The CDR3 extends over 14 amino acids. Germline CDR1 SGHTA, CDR2 FQGNSA. The CDR3 spells CASSLAGVGNTIYF. CDR3 bases: TGTGCCAGCAGCTTAGCAGGGGTAGGAAACACCATATATTTT.

The chain has TRBV7-2 and TRBJ2-7; the D gene is possibly TRBD2 (7 bases). The CDR3 runs to 14 residues. The germline CDR1 and CDR2 sequences are SGHTA and FQGNSA. V lost 0 bases to trimming and J lost 7 bases, with 13 bases between them. The CDR3 bases are TGTGCCAGCAGCTTAGCGGGGGGGCCGGGGGAGCAGTACTTC. It yields the protein CASSLAGGPGEQYF.

This chain connects TRBV9 to TRBJ1-2; 7 bases fit TRBD1. This CDR3 region has 13 residues. V lost 3 bases to trimming and J lost 7 bases; unmatched junction nucleotides: 6. Germline-derived CDR1 and CDR2 are SGDLS and YYNGEE. CDR3 DNA sequence: TGTGCCAGCAGCGCAACGACAGGGTTTGGCTACACCTTC. Amino acid sequence: CASSATTGFGYTF.

This chain connects TRBV6-5 to TRBJ1-5, with D uncertain. This CDR3 spans 14 amino acids. V was clipped by 3 bases and J by 3 bases, with 9 bases between them. CDR1 MNHEY and CDR2 SVGAGI come from the germline V gene. The CDR3 is CASSYLQPNQPQHF. As DNA, the CDR3 is TGTGCCAGCAGTTATTTACAACCCAATCAGCCCCAGCATTTT.

V gene TRBV6-1 combines with J gene TRBJ2-7; perhaps TRBD1 as D (6 bases). V was clipped by 5 bases and J by 1 base, with 15 bases between them. Germline-derived CDR1 and CDR2 are MNHNS and SASEGT. This CDR3 contains 15 residues. The CDR3 region is CASSRRQAASYEQYF. As DNA, the CDR3 is TGTGCCAGCAGTCGGCGACAGGCCGCATCCTACGAGCAGTACTTC.

The rearrangement joins TRBV15 to TRBJ2-1; possibly TRBD1 for D (5 bases). V was trimmed by 0 bases and J by 9 bases, leaving 15 bases between them. Germline CDR1 LNHNV, CDR2 YYDKDF (reference sequence). CDR3 length: 15 residues. DNA for the CDR3: TGTGCCACCAGCAGAGAAGGGGCCATAAGGGGTGAGCAGTTCTTC. It translates to CATSREGAIRGEQFF.

The rearrangement links TRBV6-5 to TRBJ2-7; 9 bases fit TRBD1. The germline gives CDR1 MNHEY, CDR2 SVGAGI. The CDR3 is 13 amino acids. Trimming cost V 6 bases and J 3 bases; bases outside gene matches: 3. CDR3 amino acids: CASRPGQGYEQYF. The CDR3 DNA follows: TGTGCCAGCAGACCGGGACAGGGCTACGAGCAGTACTTC.

The chain carries TRBV6-5 and TRBJ2-7; D is unresolved. CDR1 is MNHEY and CDR2 is SVGAGI in the germline V gene. This CDR3 contains 13 residues. Trimming took 4 bases from V and 1 from J, leaving 8 bases between them. CDR3: CASSFWASYEQYF. Written as DNA, the CDR3 is TGTGCCAGCAGTTTTTGGGCGTCCTACGAGCAGTACTTC.

The rearrangement joins TRBV2 to TRBJ2-5; no reliable D call. Germline CDR1 SNHLY, CDR2 FYNNEI. The V end lost 6 bases, the J end lost 0 bases, and 8 bases lay between the germline ends. The CDR3 sequence is 13 residues long. The CDR3 coding sequence is TGTGCCAGCAGGACACCGTACCAAGAGACCCAGTACTTC. This sequence encodes CASRTPYQETQYF.

The V gene is TRBV5-1, the J gene TRBJ2-5, with D perhaps matching TRBD2 (6 bases). CDR1 and CDR2 (germline): SGHRS, YFSETQ. V was clipped by 4 bases and J by 1 base, with 14 bases between them. The CDR3 is made up of 15 amino acids. The CDR3 nucleotides are TGCGCCAGCAGCCTCAAGCGGAGGGGCCAAGAGACCCAGTACTTC. Its translation is CASSLKRRGQETQYF.

The J gene is TRBJ1-1, the V gene TRBV6-6; 8 bases fit TRBD1. Germline loops: CDR1 MNHNY, CDR2 SVGAGI (reference sequence). J lost 4 bases, V lost 6 bases, and 7 bases had no gene match. The CDR3 loop spans 14 amino acids. CDR3 in amino acids: CASSLTGAGTEAFF. The CDR3, as DNA: TGTGCCAGCAGCCTGACAGGGGCGGGCACTGAAGCTTTCTTT.

The rearrangement links TRBV4-1 to TRBJ2-7; tentatively, D is TRBD1 (6 bases). In germline, CDR1 is MGHRA, CDR2 YSYEKL. Trimming took off 4 bases at V and 1 base at J, with 20 bases between the two ends. The length of the CDR3 is 17 residues. The CDR3 loop is CASSRGRARGLSYEQYF. The CDR3 nucleotides are TGCGCCAGCAGCCGCGGAAGGGCCAGGGGCTTGTCCTACGAGCAGTACTTC.

This clone was detected a few times. The V gene is TRBV19, the J gene TRBJ1-4; D possibly corresponds to TRBD1 (6 bases). CDR3 length: 15 amino acids. From germline, CDR1 is LNHDA and CDR2 SQIVND (reference sequence). V lost 4 bases to trimming and J lost 2 bases, with 11 bases between them. Here the CDR3 DNA reads TGTGCCAGTAGTACACAACAGGGTACTAATGAAAAACTGTTTTTT. Translating it yields CASSTQQGTNEKLFF. Full variable domain (rest looked up from reference TRBV19 and TRBJ1-4): DGGITQSPKYLFRKEGQNVTLSCEQNLNHDAMYWYRQDPGQGLRLIYYSQIVNDFQKGDIAEGYSVSREKKESFPLTVTSAQKNPTAFYLCASSTQQGTNEKLFFGSGTQLSVL.

About this clone: Other DNA sequences in this specimen translate into the identical CDR3. The chain couples TRBV18 to TRBJ2-3, with TRBD2 matching 8 bases. The CDR3 loop spans 15 amino acids. Germline loops: CDR1 KGHSH, CDR2 LQKENI. With V trimmed by 3 bases and J by 0 bases, 2 bases remained unmatched. CDR3 sequence: CASSPVAGSTDTQYF. CDR3 DNA: TGTGCCAGCTCACCCGTAGCGGGGAGCACAGATACGCAGTATTTT.

This chain joins TRBV10-3 and TRBJ1-2; D is ambiguous. This CDR3 has 14 residues. Germline V gives CDR1 ENHRY, CDR2 SYGVKD. Trimming removed 6 bases at V and 4 bases at J, with 15 bases between. The CDR3 coding sequence is TGTGCCATCAGAGAGGAGGGCAGATTCTATGGCTACACCTTC. Amino acids: CAIREEGRFYGYTF.

The chain couples TRBV19 to TRBJ2-3; the D gene is possibly TRBD1 (6 bases). The CDR3 loop spans 15 amino acids. The ends were cut back, 2 bases at V and 6 bases at J, with 15 bases in the middle. Per the germline V gene, CDR1 is LNHDA and CDR2 is SQIVND (reference sequence). The CDR3 protein is CASSIRQARRDTQYF. The CDR3 coding sequence is TGTGCCAGTAGTATACGACAGGCCCGCAGGGATACGCAGTATTTT. Drawing the rest from reference TRBV19 and TRBJ2-3, the complete variable domain is DGGITQSPKYLFRKEGQNVTLSCEQNLNHDAMYWYRQDPGQGLRLIYYSQIVNDFQKGDIAEGYSVSREKKESFPLTVTSAQKNPTAFYLCASSIRQARRDTQYFGPGTRLTVL.

V gene TRBV6-5 combines with J gene TRBJ1-2; D might be TRBD1 (6 bases). The germline V and J ends were trimmed by 3 bases and 4 bases, with 12 bases remaining between them. The germline V gene encodes CDR1 MNHEY and CDR2 SVGAGI. This CDR3 region has 14 residues. The DNA of the CDR3 is TGTGCCAGCAGTTATAGAGGACAGACCTATGGCTACACCTTC. Translation gives CASSYRGQTYGYTF.

The chain carries TRBV7-2 and TRBJ2-5, with 8 positions matching TRBD1. The V and J ends lost 5 bases and 6 bases, in that order; junction bases with no gene match: 11. CDR3 length: 15 amino acids. Germline V gives CDR1 SGHTA, CDR2 FQGNSA. CDR3 sequence (DNA): TGTGCCAGCAGCCCCCTGGCAGGGGGCGGAAAGACCCAGTACTTC. Its protein product is CASSPLAGGGKTQYF.

V is TRBV5-3 and J is TRBJ1-5; D call uncertain. TRBV5-3 is reported as an ORF; its role is uncertain. The ends were cut back, 0 bases at V and 7 bases at J, with 11 bases in the middle. CDR3 length: 14 residues. As DNA, the CDR3 is TGTGCCAGAAGCTTGGGTCAGGATGGGCAGCCCCAGCATTTT. It codes for CARSLGQDGQPQHF.

This chain links TRBV27 with TRBJ1-1, with a possible D match to TRBD1 (5 bases). The CDR3 loop spans 15 amino acids. Trimming took 3 bases from V and 1 from J, leaving 12 bases between them. Germline V gene sequence: CDR1 MNHEY, CDR2 SMNVEV (reference sequence). The CDR3 coding sequence is TGTGCCAGCAGTTTGGGGCCGGCCGGGAACACTGAAGCTTTCTTT. It specifies CASSLGPAGNTEAFF.

The chain links TRBV19 to TRBJ2-5; 9 bases line up with TRBD1. Trimming took 4 bases from V and 5 from J; bases not matched to a gene: 11. Germline lookup yields CDR1 LNHDA and CDR2 SQIVND (reference sequence). The CDR3 runs 16 residues. The CDR3 DNA follows: TGTGCCAGTAGTACGGGACAGGGACAGGTCACGGAGACCCAGTACTTC. Translation gives CASSTGQGQVTETQYF.

This clone has a single count. V and J are TRBV21-1 and TRBJ2-7; no DNA check was done on the table's D call, TRBD2. TRBV21-1 has pseudogene status. This CDR3 contains 15 residues. CDR3 amino acids: CASSKAPGEGYEQYF. The CDR3 coding sequence is TGTGCCAGCAGCAAAGCACCAGGGGAGGGCTACGAGCAGTACTTC.

The rearrangement links TRBV11-2 to TRBJ2-7; 15 nucleotides agree with TRBD2. In germline, CDR1 is SGHAT, CDR2 FQNNGV. J lost 7 bases, V lost 6 bases, and 10 bases had no gene match. This CDR3 comprises 16 residues. CDR3 residues: CASRWTSGRDAYEQYF. Written as DNA, the CDR3 is TGTGCCAGCAGGTGGACTAGCGGGAGGGATGCATATGAGCAGTACTTC. Combining the CDR3 with reference TRBV11-2 and TRBJ2-7 gives the whole variable domain EAGVAQSPRYKIIEKRQSVAFWCNPISGHATLYWYQQILGQGPKLLIQFQNNGVVDDSQLPKDRFSAERLKGVDSTLKIQPAKLEDSAVYLCASRWTSGRDAYEQYFGPGTRLTVT.